This entry is about one T cell receptor beta chain. This sample is drawn from a study of blood T cell repertoires in COVID-19. Participants, about 18 to 89 years old, spanned under 25 US areas. Cohorts were determined from participant-reported clinical history. All recovered Cohort 3 donors got two negative PCRs, got clearance, or saw symptom resolution. Original processing methods: Using reference gene primer amplification, nucleated cell counts were estimated. Produced via immunoSEQ multiplex PCR; TCRdb's table is partial and in-frame only. The DNA gave D and trimming, while V, J and clone size come from that table. Of about 370,000 clones listed, 80% to 90% were seen once; the top ten hold 1%. Sequenced sample: PBMCs or T cells enriched from blood (not recorded which). This sequence originates from a man between 18 and 35 years old who had recovered from COVID-19.

CDR3 amino acids: CASSLALLAGVYEQYF. DNA of the CDR3: TGCGCCAGCAGCTTGGCGCTTCTAGCGGGAGTCTACGAGCAGTACTTC. V gene TRBV5-1 combines with J gene TRBJ2-7, with 10 bases fitting TRBD2. Germline V gene lookup returns CDR1 SGHRS and CDR2 YFSETQ. V was clipped by 0 bases and J by 3 bases; unmatched bases: 6. CDR3 length: 16 residues.